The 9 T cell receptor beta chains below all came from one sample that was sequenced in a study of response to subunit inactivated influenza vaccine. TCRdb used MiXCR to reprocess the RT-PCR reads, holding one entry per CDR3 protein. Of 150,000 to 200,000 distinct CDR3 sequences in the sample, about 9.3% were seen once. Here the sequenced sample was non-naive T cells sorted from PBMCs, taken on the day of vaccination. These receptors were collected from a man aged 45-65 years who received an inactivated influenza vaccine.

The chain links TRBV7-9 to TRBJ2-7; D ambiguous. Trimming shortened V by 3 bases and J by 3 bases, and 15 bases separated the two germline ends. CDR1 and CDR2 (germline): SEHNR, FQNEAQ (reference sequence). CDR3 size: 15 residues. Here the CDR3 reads CASSFSAGGDYEQYF. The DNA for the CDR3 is TGTGCCAGCAGCTTTTCGGCAGGTGGGGACTACGAGCAGTACTTC.

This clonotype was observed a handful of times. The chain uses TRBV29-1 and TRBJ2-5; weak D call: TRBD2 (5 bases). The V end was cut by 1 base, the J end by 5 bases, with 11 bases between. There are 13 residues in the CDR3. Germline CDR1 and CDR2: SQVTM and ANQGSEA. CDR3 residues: CSVEATPGETQYF. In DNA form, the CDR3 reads TGCAGCGTTGAAGCCACCCCGGGGGAGACCCAGTACTTC.

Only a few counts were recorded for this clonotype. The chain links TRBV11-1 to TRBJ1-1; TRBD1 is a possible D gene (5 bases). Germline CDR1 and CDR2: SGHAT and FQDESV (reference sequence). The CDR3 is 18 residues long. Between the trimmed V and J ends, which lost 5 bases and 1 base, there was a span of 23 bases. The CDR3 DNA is TGTGCCAGCAGCCCGAAAAACCGGGCCAGGGACGGGAACACTGAAGCTTTCTTT. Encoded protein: CASSPKNRARDGNTEAFF.

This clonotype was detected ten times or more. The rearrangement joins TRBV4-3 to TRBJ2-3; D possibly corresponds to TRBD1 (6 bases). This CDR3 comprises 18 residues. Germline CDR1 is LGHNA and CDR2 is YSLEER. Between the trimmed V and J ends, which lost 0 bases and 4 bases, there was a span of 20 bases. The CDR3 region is CASSQEGARGGSPDTQYF. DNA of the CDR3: TGCGCCAGCAGCCAAGAAGGGGCCAGGGGCGGGTCCCCAGATACGCAGTATTTT.

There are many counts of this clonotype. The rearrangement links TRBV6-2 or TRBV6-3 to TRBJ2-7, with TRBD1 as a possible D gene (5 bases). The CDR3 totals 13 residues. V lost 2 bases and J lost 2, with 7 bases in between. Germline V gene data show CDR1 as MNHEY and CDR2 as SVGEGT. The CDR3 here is CASSYRGTYEQYF. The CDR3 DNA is TGTGCCAGCAGTTACAGGGGAACCTACGAGCAGTACTTC.

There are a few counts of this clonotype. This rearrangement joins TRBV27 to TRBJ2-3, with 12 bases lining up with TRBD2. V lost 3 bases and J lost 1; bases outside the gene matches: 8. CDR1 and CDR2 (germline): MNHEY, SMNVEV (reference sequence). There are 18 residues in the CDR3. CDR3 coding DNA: TGTGCCAGCAGTTTTTGTCTAGCGGGAGGGCGGGGCACAGATACGCAGTATTTT. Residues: CASSFCLAGGRGTDTQYF.

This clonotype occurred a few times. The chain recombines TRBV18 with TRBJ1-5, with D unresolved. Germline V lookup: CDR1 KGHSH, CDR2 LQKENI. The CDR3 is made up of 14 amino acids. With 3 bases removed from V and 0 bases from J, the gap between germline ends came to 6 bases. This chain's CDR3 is CASSPLDSNQPQHF. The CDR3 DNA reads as TGTGCCAGCTCACCGTTGGATAGCAATCAGCCCCAGCATTTT.

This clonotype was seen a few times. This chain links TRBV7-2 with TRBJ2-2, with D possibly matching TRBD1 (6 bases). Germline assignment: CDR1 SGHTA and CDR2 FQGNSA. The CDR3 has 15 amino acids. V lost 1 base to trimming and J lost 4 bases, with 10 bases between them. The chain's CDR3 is CASSLDRVSTGELFF. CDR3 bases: TGTGCCAGCAGCTTAGACAGGGTCAGCACCGGGGAGCTGTTTTTT.

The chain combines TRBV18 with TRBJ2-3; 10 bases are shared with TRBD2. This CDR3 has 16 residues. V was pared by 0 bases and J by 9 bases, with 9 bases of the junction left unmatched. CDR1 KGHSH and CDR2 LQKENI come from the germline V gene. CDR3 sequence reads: CASSPPATSGMLTQYF. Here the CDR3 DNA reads TGTGCCAGCTCACCACCGGCCACTAGCGGGATGTTAACGCAGTATTTT. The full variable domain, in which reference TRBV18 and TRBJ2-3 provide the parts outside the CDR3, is NAGVMQNPRHLVRRRGQEARLRCSPMKGHSHVYWYRQLPEEGLKFMVYLQKENIIDESGMPKERFSAEFPKEGPSILRIQQVVRGDSAAYFCASSPPATSGMLTQYFGPGTRLTVL.